This T cell receptor beta chain was identified in a study of lymphopenia after photon versus proton radiotherapy. The germline V gene has CDR1 SGDLS and CDR2 YYNGEE. The CDR3 has 17 residues. After removal of 2 bases from V and 2 bases from J, the junction contained 10 bases not matched to a gene. Here immunoSEQ multiplex PCR was the method, and the copy in TCRdb shows in-frame clones only, minus some. The repertoire holds some 26,000 clones, 81% seen once, with around 29% in the top ten. Sequencing was performed on peripheral blood, taken from a patient treated with photon-based radiotherapy. The sequence was collected from a man aged 45-65 years with gastric cancer. This chain joins TRBV9 and TRBJ1-1; 9 bases line up with TRBD1. This CDR3 reads CASSVRTGTGPNTEAFF. The DNA for the CDR3 is TGTGCCAGCAGCGTCCGGACCGGGACAGGGCCAAACACTGAAGCTTTCTTT.